The next 9 T cell receptor beta chains were all read from a single sample in a study of T cell responses to AZD1222 COVID-19 vaccine. The method was immunoSEQ multiplex PCR; TCRdb's version includes in-frame clones alone and lacks a portion of them. The table records some 190,000 clones, 80% to 90% of them present only once. Sequences were derived from peripheral blood, sampled on day 0 of AZD1222 vaccination. These receptors all stem from an adult in good health.

V is TRBV12-5 and J is TRBJ1-1; D remains ambiguous. Germline V CDR1 and CDR2: LGHNT, FRNRAP. The CDR3 spans 14 residues. Trimming left V 0 bases short and J 8 bases short, with 13 bases between. The CDR3 DNA reads TGTGCTAGTGGTTTGGTACGAGTTGTGGGGGAAGCTTTCTTT. The encoded protein is CASGLVRVVGEAFF. Looking up the rest from reference TRBV12-5 and TRBJ1-1 gives the full variable domain: DARVTQTPRHKVTEMGQEVTMRCQPILGHNTVFWYRQTMMQGLELLAYFRNRAPLDDSGMPKDRFSAEMPDATLATLKIQPSEPRDSAVYFCASGLVRVVGEAFFGQGTRLTVV.

V and J are TRBV4-1 and TRBJ1-4, with D unresolved. The CDR3 spans 14 residues. Germline lookup yields CDR1 MGHRA and CDR2 YSYEKL. V shed 4 bases and J shed 2 bases, with 8 bases lying between them. The CDR3 DNA reads as TGCGCCAGCAGCCCGGCCCCTACTAATGAAAAACTGTTTTTT. It yields the protein CASSPAPTNEKLFF.

This chain joins TRBV19 and TRBJ1-4; tentatively, D is TRBD1 (5 bases). CDR1 is LNHDA, CDR2 SQIVND, per germline (reference sequence). The CDR3 totals 17 residues. The germline V and J ends were trimmed by 7 bases and 7 bases, with 25 bases remaining between them. CDR3 nucleotides: TGTGCCAGTACCCGAGTAAGCGGGGCCCACCACGGTGAAAAACTGTTTTTT. It is translated as CASTRVSGAHHGEKLFF. The variable domain in full, completed from reference TRBV19 and TRBJ1-4, reads DGGITQSPKYLFRKEGQNVTLSCEQNLNHDAMYWYRQDPGQGLRLIYYSQIVNDFQKGDIAEGYSVSREKKESFPLTVTSAQKNPTAFYLCASTRVSGAHHGEKLFFGSGTQLSVL.

The chain couples TRBV5-1 to TRBJ1-2; 8 positions match TRBD1. From germline, CDR1 is SGHRS and CDR2 YFSETQ. This CDR3 contains 14 residues. J was trimmed by 6 bases and V by 2 bases; bases with no gene match: 6. CDR3 region: CASSLQGDTDGYTF. DNA of the CDR3: TGCGCCAGCAGCTTACAGGGGGATACAGATGGCTACACCTTC.

This chain uses TRBV7-2 with TRBJ1-1; perhaps TRBD1 as D (5 bases). V was trimmed by 7 bases and J by 2 bases, leaving 11 bases between them. The length of the CDR3 is 13 residues. CDR1 SGHTA and CDR2 FQGNSA come from the germline V gene. As DNA, the CDR3 is TGTGCCAGCACAATTGGGGGAAACACTGAAGCTTTCTTT. Translation: CASTIGGNTEAFF.

The rearrangement links TRBV10-3 to TRBJ2-3; D uncertain. Germline CDR1 reads ENHRY; CDR2 reads SYGVKD. This CDR3 spans 13 amino acids. V lost 3 bases and J lost 8, with 12 bases in between. The CDR3 region is CAISDPPVGTQYF. CDR3 DNA: TGTGCCATCAGTGACCCGCCTGTGGGTACGCAGTATTTT.

V and J are TRBV7-9 and TRBJ2-3, with 11 bases fitting TRBD1. CDR1 and CDR2 from the germline V gene are SEHNR and FQNEAQ (reference sequence). V shed 5 bases and J 3 bases; nucleotides not matched to a gene: 4. This CDR3 region has 15 residues. In DNA form, the CDR3 reads TGTGCCAGCAGCACAGGACAGGGGGCGACAGATACGCAGTATTTT. Amino acids: CASSTGQGATDTQYF. The full variable domain, with the rest looked up from reference TRBV7-9 and TRBJ2-3, is DTGVSQNPRHKITKRGQNVTFRCDPISEHNRLYWYRQTLGQGPEFLTYFQNEAQLEKSRLLSDRFSAERPKGSFSTLEIQRTEQGDSAMYLCASSTGQGATDTQYFGPGTRLTVL.

The chain uses TRBV6-5 and TRBJ2-3, with 8 nucleotides matching TRBD1. The germline V gene encodes CDR1 MNHEY and CDR2 SVGAGI. The CDR3 contains 13 residues. V lost 6 bases, J lost 8 bases, and 7 bases stayed unmatched. This chain's CDR3 is CASSSTGAGTQYF. In nucleotides, the CDR3 is TGTGCCAGCAGCTCGACAGGGGCCGGTACGCAGTATTTT.

This clone was detected once. This rearrangement joins TRBV28 to TRBJ1-1; perhaps TRBD1 as D (5 bases). The CDR3 has 15 amino acids. Per the germline V gene, CDR1 is MDHEN and CDR2 is SYDVKM. Trimming pared 3 bases from V and 5 bases from J, leaving 16 bases between. The CDR3 loop is CASSLGSGFRTEAFF. The CDR3 DNA reads TGTGCCAGCAGTTTGGGGTCAGGGTTTCGGACTGAAGCTTTCTTT.